This T cell receptor (beta chain) was retrieved from a study of Graves' ophthalmopathy and Graves' hyperthyroidism. This CDR3 region has 14 residues. Trimming stripped 0 bases from V and 8 bases from J, with 13 bases between. Looked up from germline, CDR1 is LNHNV and CDR2 is YYDKDF (reference sequence). Amplification from RNA transcripts yielded the TCR beta CDR3 regions. In the first round, RT-PCR was carried out with HTBI primers, and a multiplex PCR formed the second round. TCRdb ran MiXCR on the multiplex PCR reads and lists one entry per CDR3 protein. The profile shows just over 600,000 distinct CDR3 sequences, around a fifth of them singletons. The authors defined stable hyperthyroidism as no ophthalmopathy within 18 months of follow-up.

The clonotype originates from a woman between 18 and 30 years old with stable Graves' hyperthyroidism. Some clones in this sample may be carry-over from other donors' samples. Sequenced material: peripheral blood. The rearrangement joins TRBV15 to TRBJ1-2; D gene unclear. The CDR3 sequence: CATSRDRGSGGYTF. In nucleotides, the CDR3 is TGTGCCACCAGCAGAGATCGAGGTTCGGGCGGCTACACCTTC.